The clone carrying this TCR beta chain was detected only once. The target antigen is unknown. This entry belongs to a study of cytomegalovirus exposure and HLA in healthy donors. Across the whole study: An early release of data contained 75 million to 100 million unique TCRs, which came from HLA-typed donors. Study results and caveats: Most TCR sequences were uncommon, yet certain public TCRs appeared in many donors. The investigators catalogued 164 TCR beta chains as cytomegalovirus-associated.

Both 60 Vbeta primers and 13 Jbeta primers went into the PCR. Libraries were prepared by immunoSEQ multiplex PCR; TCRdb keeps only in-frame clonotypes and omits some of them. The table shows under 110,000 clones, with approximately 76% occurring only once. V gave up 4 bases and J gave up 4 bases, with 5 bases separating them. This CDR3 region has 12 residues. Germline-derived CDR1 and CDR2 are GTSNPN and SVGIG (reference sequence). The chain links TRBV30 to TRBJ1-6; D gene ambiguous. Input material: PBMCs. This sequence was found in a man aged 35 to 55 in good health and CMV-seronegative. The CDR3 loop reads CAWTGYNSPLHF. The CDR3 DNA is TGTGCCTGGACGGGATATAATTCACCCCTCCACTTT.